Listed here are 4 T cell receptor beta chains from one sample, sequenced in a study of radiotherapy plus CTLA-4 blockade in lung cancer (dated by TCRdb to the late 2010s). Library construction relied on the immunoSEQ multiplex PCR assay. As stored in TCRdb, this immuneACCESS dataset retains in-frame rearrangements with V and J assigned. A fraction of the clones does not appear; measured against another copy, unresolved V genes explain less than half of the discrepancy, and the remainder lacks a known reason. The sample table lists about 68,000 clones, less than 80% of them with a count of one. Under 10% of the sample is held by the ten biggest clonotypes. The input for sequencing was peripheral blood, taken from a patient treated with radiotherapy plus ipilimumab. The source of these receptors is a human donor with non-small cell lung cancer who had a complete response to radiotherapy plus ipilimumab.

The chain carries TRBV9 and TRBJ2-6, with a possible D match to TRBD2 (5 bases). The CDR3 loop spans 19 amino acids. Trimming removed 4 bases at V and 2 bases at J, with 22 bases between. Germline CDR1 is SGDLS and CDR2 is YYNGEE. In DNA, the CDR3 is TGTGCCAGCAGCCCGACGAGTCGGGGAAACGTGCCTGGGGCCAACGTCCTGACTTTC. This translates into CASSPTSRGNVPGANVLTF.

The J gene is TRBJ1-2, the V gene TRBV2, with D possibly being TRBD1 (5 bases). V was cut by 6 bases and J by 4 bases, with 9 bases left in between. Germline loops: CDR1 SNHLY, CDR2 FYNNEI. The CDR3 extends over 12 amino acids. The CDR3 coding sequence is TGTGCCAGCAGGTCCCAGGGCTATGGCTACACCTTC. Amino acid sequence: CASRSQGYGYTF.

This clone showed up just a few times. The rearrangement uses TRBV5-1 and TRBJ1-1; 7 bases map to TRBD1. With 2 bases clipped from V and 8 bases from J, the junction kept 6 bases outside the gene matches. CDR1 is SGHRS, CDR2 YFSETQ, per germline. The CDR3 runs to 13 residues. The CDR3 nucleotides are TGCGCCAGCAGCTTAGGCCTGGACAGGGAAGCTTTCTTT. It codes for CASSLGLDREAFF.

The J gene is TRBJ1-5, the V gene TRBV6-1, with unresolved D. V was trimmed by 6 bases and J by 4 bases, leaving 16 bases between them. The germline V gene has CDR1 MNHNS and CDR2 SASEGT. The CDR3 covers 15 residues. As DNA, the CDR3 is TGTGCCAGCAGGGCATCCGGCGGGGTTAATCAGCCCCAGCATTTT. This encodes CASRASGGVNQPQHF.